One sample yielded the 32 T cell receptor beta chains listed below, sequenced in a study of blood T cell repertoires in COVID-19 (dated by TCRdb to about 2020). The library was built by means of the immunoSEQ multiplex PCR assay. What TCRdb holds here is the immuneACCESS table cut down to in-frame rearrangements. Part of the clones is not present; checked against another copy, under half of the missing clones reflect an unresolved V gene, and the others are unexplained. The sample has approximately 220,000 clones on record, around nine tenths of them singletons. About 6.2% of the sample belongs to the ten largest clones. The specimen sequenced was peripheral blood. The origin of the receptors is a man in his sixties who had recovered from COVID-19.

This clone was recorded only once. This sequence joins TRBV7-9 and TRBJ1-1; D perhaps matches TRBD1 (5 bases). This CDR3 has 14 amino acids. V lost 3 bases and J lost 4, with 12 bases in between. Germline-derived CDR1 and CDR2 are SEHNR and FQNEAQ (reference sequence). The CDR3 sequence: CASSFRDSSTEAFF. CDR3 DNA: TGTGCCAGCAGCTTTCGCGACAGCAGCACTGAAGCTTTCTTT.

As concerns this clone: Other DNA sequences in the same sample also yield this CDR3. The chain has TRBV6-5 and TRBJ2-5, with D possibly matching TRBD2 (6 bases). Looked up from germline, CDR1 is MNHEY and CDR2 is SVGAGI. Trimming cost V 6 bases and J 5 bases, with 13 bases left between them. The CDR3 runs to 13 residues. CDR3 coding DNA: TGTGCCAGCAGCCGTACTAGCAGGGAGACCCAGTACTTC. Its protein product is CASSRTSRETQYF.

The chain uses TRBV5-6 and TRBJ2-3; no reliable D call. Germline CDR1 and CDR2: SGHDT and YYEEEE. CDR3 length equals 13 residues. V lost 4 bases and J lost 2, with 8 bases in between. The CDR3 spells CASSPRDTDTQYF. In DNA, the CDR3 is TGTGCCAGCAGCCCCCGAGACACAGATACGCAGTATTTT.

This sequence joins TRBV5-1 and TRBJ2-4, with D tentatively TRBD1 (7 bases). The V gene's germline CDR1 is SGHRS and CDR2 YFSETQ. Trimming took off 3 bases at V and 1 base at J, with 17 bases between the two ends. CDR3 length: 17 amino acids. CDR3 bases: TGCGCCAGCAGCTCTCTTCAACAGGGGAGGGCCAAAAACATTCAGTACTTC. It translates to CASSSLQQGRAKNIQYF.

CDR3: CASSKVSDSPNGYTF. CDR3 DNA: TGTGCCAGCAGCAAAGTTTCCGACAGCCCCAATGGCTACACCTTC. The chain is built from TRBV21-1 and TRBJ1-2; no DNA check was done on the table's D call, TRBD1. TRBV21-1 represents a pseudogene. This CDR3 is 15 amino acids long.

The rearrangement links TRBV18 to TRBJ2-7; 7 bases agree with TRBD1. Germline loops: CDR1 KGHSH, CDR2 LQKENI. After removal of 3 bases from V and 5 bases from J, the junction contained 7 bases not matched to a gene. The CDR3 has 14 residues. This chain's CDR3 is CASSPGAQGNEQYF. The CDR3 nucleotides are TGTGCCAGCTCACCGGGTGCACAGGGGAACGAGCAGTACTTC. Full variable domain (outside the CDR3, taken from reference TRBV18 and TRBJ2-7): NAGVMQNPRHLVRRRGQEARLRCSPMKGHSHVYWYRQLPEEGLKFMVYLQKENIIDESGMPKERFSAEFPKEGPSILRIQQVVRGDSAAYFCASSPGAQGNEQYFGPGTRLTVT.

The V gene is TRBV18, the J gene TRBJ1-3, with 8 bases matching TRBD1. Germline CDR1 and CDR2: KGHSH and LQKENI. This CDR3 spans 17 amino acids. After removal of 3 bases from V and 4 bases from J, the junction contained 11 bases not matched to a gene. CDR3 residues: CASSPLPRQGSGNTIYF. The CDR3 DNA follows: TGTGCCAGCTCACCTCTTCCTCGACAGGGGTCAGGAAACACCATATATTTT.

The rearrangement uses TRBV28 and TRBJ1-2; 7 bases match TRBD1. CDR1 MDHEN and CDR2 SYDVKM come from the germline V gene. The CDR3 covers 14 residues. V was pared by 2 bases and J by 3 bases, with 3 bases of the junction left unmatched. In DNA form, the CDR3 reads TGTGCCAGCAGTTTAAGTCAGGGGGACTATGGCTACACCTTC. It translates to CASSLSQGDYGYTF.

J is TRBJ2-1 and V is TRBV4-3; D may be TRBD2 (5 bases). This CDR3 is 16 amino acids long. Germline V gene data show CDR1 as LGHNA and CDR2 as YSLEER. Trimming took 1 base from V and 7 from J, leaving 17 bases between them. CDR3 coding DNA: TGCGCCAGCAGCCAAGGAGGCGGGCGACCTTTTAATGAGCAGTTCTTC. Encoded protein: CASSQGGGRPFNEQFF.

The rearrangement joins TRBV30 to TRBJ1-1; a possible D gene is TRBD1 (5 bases). This CDR3 region has 12 residues. V gave up 3 bases and J gave up 8 bases, with 13 bases separating them. Germline V gene lookup returns CDR1 GTSNPN and CDR2 SVGIG (reference sequence). Here the CDR3 DNA reads TGTGCCTGGAGCGAGGCCCCAGGGGAAGCTTTCTTT. Protein: CAWSEAPGEAFF.

J is TRBJ2-7 and V is TRBV6-6; D is possibly TRBD2 (5 bases). This CDR3 is built from 13 residues. Germline V gene lookup returns CDR1 MNHNY and CDR2 SVGAGI (reference sequence). Trimming took 8 bases from V and 4 from J, leaving 15 bases between them. This CDR3 reads CASRDTSLYEQYF. As DNA, the CDR3 is TGTGCCAGCCGGGATACATCCCTTTACGAGCAGTACTTC.

The CDR3 reads CASSFGASLGTNEKLFF. CDR3 DNA: TGCGCCAGCAGCTTTGGGGCATCTCTGGGGACTAATGAAAAACTGTTTTTT. The chain links TRBV5-1 to TRBJ1-4; TRBD1 is a possible D gene (5 bases). V was pared by 2 bases and J by 2 bases, with 16 bases between. Germline V CDR1 and CDR2: SGHRS, YFSETQ. This CDR3 has 17 amino acids.

This sequence joins TRBV28 and TRBJ2-7; 9 bases align to TRBD2. Germline values: CDR1 MDHEN, CDR2 SYDVKM. The CDR3 runs 19 residues. The ends lost 2 bases at V and 6 bases at J; junction bases unmatched: 20. The CDR3 nucleotides are TGTGCCAGCAGTTTAAGCGGGGGAGCGGGAGGAGGGCGTCCTTCCGAGCAGTACTTC. Translating it yields CASSLSGGAGGGRPSEQYF.

The J gene is TRBJ2-2, the V gene TRBV18, with D uncertain. The CDR3 is 14 residues long. V lost 2 bases and J lost 1, with 5 bases in between. The germline V gene has CDR1 KGHSH and CDR2 LQKENI. The DNA for the CDR3 is TGTGCCAGCTCACCAGCACAGAACACCGGGGAGCTGTTTTTT. It is translated as CASSPAQNTGELFF. Looking up the rest from reference TRBV18 and TRBJ2-2 gives the full variable domain: NAGVMQNPRHLVRRRGQEARLRCSPMKGHSHVYWYRQLPEEGLKFMVYLQKENIIDESGMPKERFSAEFPKEGPSILRIQQVVRGDSAAYFCASSPAQNTGELFFGEGSRLTVL.

The chain couples TRBV28 to TRBJ2-7; 12 bases fit TRBD1. Germline V CDR1 and CDR2: MDHEN, SYDVKM. Trimming removed 4 bases from V and 4 bases from J; junction bases left unmatched: 5. The CDR3 spans 15 residues. In nucleotides, the CDR3 is TGTGCCAGCAGTTCGGGACAGGGGGCCGAGTACGAGCAGTACTTC. It codes for CASSSGQGAEYEQYF.

The chain uses TRBV6-1 and TRBJ2-6; 9 nucleotides agree with TRBD1. J gave up 0 bases and V 3 bases, and 6 bases lay outside the gene matches. Germline lookup yields CDR1 MNHNS and CDR2 SASEGT. This CDR3 spans 18 amino acids. The DNA for the CDR3 is TGTGCCAGCAGTGAGAGGACAGGGGCTTTCTCTGGGGCCAACGTCCTGACTTTC. Encoded protein: CASSERTGAFSGANVLTF.

The V call is TRBV2, the J call TRBJ1-2, with unresolved D. The CDR3 loop spans 14 amino acids. Germline V gene data show CDR1 as SNHLY and CDR2 as FYNNEI. V was pared by 1 base and J by 4 bases, with 10 bases between. In nucleotides, the CDR3 is TGTGCCAGCAGTGAAGACCCGGGGATCTATGGCTACACCTTC. Translation: CASSEDPGIYGYTF.

This clone was seen a single time. V gene TRBV7-3 combines with J gene TRBJ2-3; TRBD2 matches 13 bases. The CDR3 consists of 18 residues. The J segment lost 6 bases and the V segment lost 3 bases, leaving 12 bases of the junction unmatched. CDR1 is SGHTA and CDR2 is FQGTGA in the germline V gene. The chain's CDR3 is CASSFDPGLAGRGDTQYF. Written as DNA, the CDR3 is TGTGCCAGCAGCTTCGACCCGGGACTAGCGGGGAGGGGCGATACGCAGTATTTT. Variable domain in full (rest from reference TRBV7-3 and TRBJ2-3): GAGVSQTPSNKVTEKGKYVELRCDPISGHTALYWYRQSLGQGPEFLIYFQGTGAADDSGLPNDRFFAVRPEGSVSTLKIQRTERGDSAVYLCASSFDPGLAGRGDTQYFGPGTRLTVL.

The J gene is TRBJ1-1, the V gene TRBV13; possible D gene TRBD1, 5 bases. Germline V gene lookup returns CDR1 PRHDT and CDR2 FYEKMQ (reference sequence). Trimming stripped 0 bases from V and 3 bases from J, with 11 bases between. The CDR3 length is 15 residues. The chain's CDR3 is CASSLGGLPHTEAFF. Here the CDR3 DNA reads TGTGCCAGCAGCTTAGGGGGGCTCCCCCACACTGAAGCTTTCTTT.

This chain links TRBV7-8 with TRBJ2-2; 9 nucleotides line up with TRBD2. Per the germline V gene, CDR1 is SGHVS and CDR2 is FQNEAQ. J was trimmed by 7 bases and V by 1 base; bases with no gene match: 7. The CDR3 runs to 16 residues. CDR3 loop: CASSLGERGAVGELFF. The CDR3 DNA sequence: TGTGCCAGCAGCTTAGGGGAGCGGGGGGCCGTCGGGGAGCTGTTTTTT.

The chain recombines TRBV7-3 with TRBJ2-3; 12 nucleotides line up with TRBD1. Germline CDR1 is SGHTA and CDR2 is FQGTGA. This CDR3 is built from 15 residues. Trimming took 5 bases from V and 4 from J; bases not matched to a gene: 4. CDR3 bases: TGTGCCAGCAGCCCCGGGACAGGGGGCCCAGATACGCAGTATTTT. It translates to CASSPGTGGPDTQYF.

The V call is TRBV5-6, the J call TRBJ2-7; 8 nucleotides align to TRBD2. Germline values: CDR1 SGHDT, CDR2 YYEEEE. The CDR3 consists of 15 residues. J lost 4 bases, V lost 4 bases, and 10 bases had no gene match. CDR3 sequence reads: CASSPALSGGYEQYF. The CDR3 coding sequence is TGTGCCAGCAGCCCGGCTCTGAGCGGGGGTTACGAGCAGTACTTC.

The chain carries TRBV7-6 and TRBJ2-3; TRBD1 matches at 10 bases. The CDR3 covers 17 residues. The V gene's germline CDR1 is SGHVS and CDR2 FNYEAQ. V lost 0 bases and J lost 1; bases outside the gene matches: 4. The CDR3: CASSLARGTGGTDTQYF. Here the CDR3 DNA reads TGTGCCAGCAGCTTAGCGCGCGGGACAGGGGGCACAGATACGCAGTATTTT.

This chain joins TRBV18 and TRBJ1-4, with 10 bases identical to TRBD1. Trimming took 3 bases from V and 1 from J; bases not matched to a gene: 5. The CDR3 runs 17 residues. CDR1 is KGHSH and CDR2 is LQKENI in the germline V gene. The CDR3 nucleotides read TGTGCCAGCTCACCGCGGACAGGGGGTAGAACTAATGAAAAACTGTTTTTT. This translates into CASSPRTGGRTNEKLFF.

The chain is built from TRBV6-1 and TRBJ2-7; 9 bases are a match to TRBD1. CDR1 MNHNS and CDR2 SASEGT come from the germline V gene. V trimming: 4 bases; J trimming: 4 bases; junction bases outside the gene matches: 11. CDR3 length equals 16 residues. The CDR3: CASSAHPGQGLYEQYF. CDR3 in DNA: TGTGCCAGCAGTGCCCATCCGGGACAGGGTCTTTACGAGCAGTACTTC.

The genes are TRBV19 and TRBJ1-4; a weak D match, TRBD1 (6 bases). Trimming left V 5 bases short and J 7 bases short, with 11 bases between. The CDR3 sequence is 13 residues long. Germline-derived CDR1 and CDR2 are LNHDA and SQIVND (reference sequence). Written as DNA, the CDR3 is TGTGCCAGTAGTTCGCAGGGGAGTGAAAAACTGTTTTTT. Its protein is CASSSQGSEKLFF.

The J gene is TRBJ1-1, the V gene TRBV2; 7 nucleotides line up with TRBD1. This CDR3 contains 14 residues. Germline V CDR1 and CDR2: SNHLY, FYNNEI. V trimming: 5 bases; J trimming: 4 bases; junction bases outside the gene matches: 7. CDR3 region: CASSPNRGGTEAFF. The CDR3 nucleotides read TGTGCCAGCAGTCCCAACAGGGGAGGCACTGAAGCTTTCTTT.

The chain joins TRBV25-1 to TRBJ1-3; a possible D gene is TRBD1 (5 bases). CDR3 size: 15 residues. The germline V and J ends were trimmed by 2 bases and 0 bases, with 8 bases remaining between them. Germline-derived CDR1 and CDR2 are MGHDK and SYGVNS. The CDR3, as DNA: TGTGCCAGCAGTGAACGGGGGTTCTCTGGAAACACCATATATTTT. Its translation: CASSERGFSGNTIYF.

The V and J genes are TRBV19 and TRBJ2-7, with 8 bases matching TRBD2. This CDR3 spans 14 amino acids. J lost 2 bases, V lost 4 bases, and 4 bases had no gene match. From germline, CDR1 is LNHDA and CDR2 SQIVND (reference sequence). CDR3 nucleotides: TGTGCCAGTAGTAAAGCGGGAGTGCCCTACGAGCAGTACTTC. It yields the protein CASSKAGVPYEQYF. The full variable domain, completed using reference TRBV19 and TRBJ2-7, is DGGITQSPKYLFRKEGQNVTLSCEQNLNHDAMYWYRQDPGQGLRLIYYSQIVNDFQKGDIAEGYSVSREKKESFPLTVTSAQKNPTAFYLCASSKAGVPYEQYFGPGTRLTVT.

The chain has TRBV3-1 (or the pseudogene TRBV3-2) and TRBJ1-3, with 7 bases fitting TRBD1. Per the germline V gene, CDR1 is LGHDT and CDR2 is YNNKEL (reference sequence). The CDR3 has 17 residues. Trimming at V came to 3 bases and at J to 1 base, leaving 9 bases not matched to a gene. CDR3 DNA sequence: TGTGCCAGCAGCCAGACCCTACCGACAGGGTCTGGAAACACCATATATTTT. As protein: CASSQTLPTGSGNTIYF.

V and J are TRBV5-1 and TRBJ2-2, with a possible D match to TRBD1 (6 bases). The germline V gene has CDR1 SGHRS and CDR2 YFSETQ. CDR3 size: 16 residues. The ends were cut back, 3 bases at V and 7 bases at J, with 19 bases in the middle. The CDR3 loop is CASSSTGAPPGGELFF. As DNA, the CDR3 is TGCGCCAGCAGCTCGACAGGCGCCCCTCCGGGCGGGGAGCTGTTTTTT. The whole variable domain, remainder taken from reference TRBV5-1 and TRBJ2-2, is KAGVTQTPRYLIKTRGQQVTLSCSPISGHRSVSWYQQTPGQGLQFLFEYFSETQRNKGNFPGRFSGRQFSNSRSEMNVSTLELGDSALYLCASSSTGAPPGGELFFGEGSRLTVL.

The rearrangement uses TRBV6-5 and TRBJ1-2, with TRBD1 matching 7 bases. The CDR3 is made up of 14 amino acids. The germline V gene encodes CDR1 MNHEY and CDR2 SVGAGI. The junction had 16 bases not matched to a gene; V was cut back by 11 bases and J by 7 bases. CDR3 sequence: CAASGGQKGGGYTF. The CDR3 nucleotides read TGTGCCGCCTCAGGGGGTCAGAAAGGGGGTGGCTACACCTTC.